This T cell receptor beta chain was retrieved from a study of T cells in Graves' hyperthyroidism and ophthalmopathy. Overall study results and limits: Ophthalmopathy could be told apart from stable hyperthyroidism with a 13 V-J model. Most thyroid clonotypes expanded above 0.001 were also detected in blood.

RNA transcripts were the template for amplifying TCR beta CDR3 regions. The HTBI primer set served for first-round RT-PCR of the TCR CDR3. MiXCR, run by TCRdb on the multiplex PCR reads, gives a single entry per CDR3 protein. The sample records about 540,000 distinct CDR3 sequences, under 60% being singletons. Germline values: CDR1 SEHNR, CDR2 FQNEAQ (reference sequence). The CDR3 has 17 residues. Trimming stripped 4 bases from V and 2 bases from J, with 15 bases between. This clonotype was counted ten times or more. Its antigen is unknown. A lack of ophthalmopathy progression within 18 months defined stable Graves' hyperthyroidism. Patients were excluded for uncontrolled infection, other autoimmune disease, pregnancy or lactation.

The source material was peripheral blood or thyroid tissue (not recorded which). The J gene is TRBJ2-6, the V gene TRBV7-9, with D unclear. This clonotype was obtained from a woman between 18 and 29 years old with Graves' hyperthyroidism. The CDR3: CASSSFMSGPGANVLTF. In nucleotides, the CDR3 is TGTGCCAGCAGCTCATTTATGTCCGGACCTGGGGCCAACGTCCTGACTTTC.